This TCR delta chain was sequenced during a study of gamma-delta T cells after stem cell transplantation. The V gene end was trimmed by 0 bases and the J gene end by 0 bases; junction bases not matched to a gene: 15. CDR1 and CDR2 from the germline V gene are GEAIGNYY and EKD. The CDR3 sequence is 19 residues long. This clone was picked up a small number of times. TCRdb re-called the RT-PCR reads via CATT. The sample consists of under 850 delta-chain clones, approximately 4.6% of them appearing once. The V and J genes are TRDV2 and TRDJ1; TRDD3 matches 7 bases. Sequencing used gamma-delta T cells. The TCR was taken from a human donor. It is not recorded whose cells these are; they may come from a transplant donor. The CDR3 sequence: CACDTVPTGLGPYTDKLIF. The CDR3 DNA reads TGTGCCTGTGACACCGTCCCTACTGGACTGGGGCCGTACACCGATAAACTCATCTTT.